The 30 T cell receptor beta chains listed next were all sequenced from one sample in a study of cytomegalovirus exposure and HLA in healthy donors. Vbeta (60) and Jbeta (13) primers were used in the PCR. Measured with immunoSEQ multiplex PCR; TCRdb has only the in-frame clones, and not every one. Altogether 150,000 to 170,000 clones are present, around 72% being singletons, with the ten largest covering over 1.3%. Sequencing input: PBMCs. The receptors stem from a man younger than 35 in good health and CMV-seronegative.

This clone showed up just a few times. J is TRBJ2-3 and V is TRBV6-4; D is ambiguous. CDR1 is MRHNA, CDR2 SNTAGT, per germline. The V end was cut by 8 bases, the J end by 1 base, with 16 bases between. The CDR3 loop spans 15 amino acids. CDR3 DNA: TGTGCCAGCCCGTTCGAAGTGCGTCGCACAGATACGCAGTATTTT. Amino acid sequence: CASPFEVRRTDTQYF.

The rearrangement joins TRBV5-5 to TRBJ2-1, with TRBD1 identical over 8 bases. Losses at the gene ends were 0 bases for V and 3 bases for J; bases not matched to a gene: 2. This CDR3 is built from 15 residues. CDR1 and CDR2 from the germline V gene are SGHKS and YYEKEE (reference sequence). CDR3 bases: TGTGCCAGCAGCTTGGACAGGGGGTTCTACAATGAGCAGTTCTTC. Protein product: CASSLDRGFYNEQFF.

The chain has TRBV4-1 and TRBJ2-1, with a possible D match to TRBD2 (5 bases). V was cut by 6 bases and J by 4 bases, with 7 bases left in between. CDR1 is MGHRA, CDR2 YSYEKL, per germline. The length of the CDR3 is 12 residues. The CDR3 region has the DNA TGCGCCAGCAGACGAGGGTACAATGAGCAGTTCTTC. Translating it yields CASRRGYNEQFF.

The V call is TRBV5-4, the J call TRBJ2-7; 10 bases agree with TRBD1. Germline CDR1 SGHNT, CDR2 YYREEE (reference sequence). The CDR3 consists of 15 residues. V shed 4 bases, J shed 6 bases, and the junction held 10 bases outside the gene matches. CDR3 amino acids: CASSPGGTGVSEQYF. CDR3 DNA: TGTGCCAGCAGCCCAGGTGGGACAGGGGTCTCCGAGCAGTACTTC.

This chain joins TRBV14 and TRBJ2-3; the match to TRBD2 covers 9 bases. The V gene end was trimmed by 4 bases and the J gene end by 4 bases; junction bases not matched to a gene: 9. This CDR3 is built from 16 residues. CDR1 and CDR2 from the germline V gene are SGHDN and FVKESK. This chain's CDR3 is CASSPGRGGRADTQYF. The CDR3 nucleotides read TGTGCCAGCAGCCCGGGCCGGGGCGGGAGGGCAGATACGCAGTATTTT.

This chain connects TRBV7-2 to TRBJ1-3, with D tentatively TRBD1 (5 bases). Germline CDR1 and CDR2: SGHTA and FQGNSA. Trimming took 6 bases from V and 0 from J, leaving 12 bases between them. The CDR3 loop spans 15 amino acids. CDR3 sequence reads: CASSWTYDSGNTIYF. CDR3 DNA: TGTGCCAGCAGTTGGACATACGACTCTGGAAACACCATATATTTT.

This clone was counted only a few times. The chain employs TRBV27 and TRBJ2-3; D is unclear. The germline V gene encodes CDR1 MNHEY and CDR2 SMNVEV (reference sequence). CDR3 length: 13 residues. V lost 0 bases to trimming and J lost 3 bases, with 4 bases between them. CDR3 in amino acids: CASSLSRTDTQYF. The CDR3 DNA reads TGTGCCAGCAGTTTATCGAGAACAGATACGCAGTATTTT.

The table lists this clone with a few counts. Here the CDR3 reads CASRRGGGDEKLFF. CDR3 sequence (DNA): TGTGCCAGTCGCAGGGGAGGGGGTGATGAAAAACTGTTTTTT. The V call is TRBV6-1, the J call TRBJ1-4; tentatively, D is TRBD1 (6 bases). Germline CDR1 MNHNS, CDR2 SASEGT. CDR3 size: 14 residues. Trimming took 9 bases from V and 6 from J, leaving 17 bases between them.

The chain links TRBV7-9 to TRBJ1-2; no firm D call. Trimming removed 3 bases at V and 2 bases at J, with 16 bases between. The CDR3 runs 16 residues. Germline values: CDR1 SEHNR, CDR2 FQNEAQ (reference sequence). The CDR3 DNA reads as TGTGCCAGCAGCTTCGCTGGGGAGGGCAGCAACTATGGCTACACCTTC. Translating gives CASSFAGEGSNYGYTF.

V usage is TRBV7-6 and J usage is TRBJ2-5; TRBD2 matches at 16 bases. The CDR3 is 19 residues long. Germline CDR1 SGHVS, CDR2 FNYEAQ. Germline trimming cut 3 bases from V and 4 bases from J; bases unmatched to any gene: 11. CDR3 protein: CASSFYPGTSGREGETQYF. CDR3 in DNA: TGTGCCAGCAGCTTCTATCCCGGGACTAGCGGGAGGGAGGGAGAGACCCAGTACTTC. Filled out from reference TRBV7-6 and TRBJ2-5, the complete variable domain reads GAGVSQSPRYKVTKRGQDVALRCDPISGHVSLYWYRQALGQGPEFLTYFNYEAQQDKSGLPNDRFSAERPEGSISTLTIQRTEQRDSAMYRCASSFYPGTSGREGETQYFGPGTRLLVL.

This clone showed up just once. The chain joins TRBV6-5 to TRBJ2-7; TRBD1 agrees at 10 bases. The CDR3 totals 15 residues. V shed 5 bases, J shed 2 bases, and the junction held 6 bases outside the gene matches. Germline values: CDR1 MNHEY, CDR2 SVGAGI. The CDR3 protein is CASSPPGTGAYEQYF. CDR3 nucleotides: TGTGCCAGCAGTCCGCCCGGGACAGGGGCCTACGAGCAGTACTTC.

This sequence joins TRBV6-1 and TRBJ2-7, with TRBD1 matching over 7 bases. The V gene's germline CDR1 is MNHNS and CDR2 SASEGT. The CDR3 spans 15 residues. V lost 2 bases, J lost 1 base, and 5 bases stayed unmatched. The CDR3 coding sequence is TGTGCCAGCAGTGAAAAAGTGACAGGGTCCTACGAGCAGTACTTC. It specifies CASSEKVTGSYEQYF.

V is TRBV19 and J is TRBJ2-7; 7 positions match TRBD1. Germline CDR1 and CDR2: LNHDA and SQIVND (reference sequence). This CDR3 has 17 residues. Trimming took 5 bases from V and 5 from J; bases not matched to a gene: 18. CDR3 sequence: CASSSPGQSADLDEQYF. The DNA of the CDR3 is TGTGCCAGTAGTTCCCCGGGACAGTCGGCCGACCTCGACGAGCAGTACTTC.

V and J are TRBV19 and TRBJ2-3; D might be TRBD2 (5 bases). Trimming stripped 10 bases from V and 5 bases from J, with 16 bases between. CDR1 is LNHDA, CDR2 SQIVND, per germline (reference sequence). The CDR3 is 13 residues long. The CDR3 DNA follows: TGTGCCACCGGACCGGACTTCCTAGATACGCAGTATTTT. It yields the protein CATGPDFLDTQYF. Looking up the rest from reference TRBV19 and TRBJ2-3 gives the full variable domain: DGGITQSPKYLFRKEGQNVTLSCEQNLNHDAMYWYRQDPGQGLRLIYYSQIVNDFQKGDIAEGYSVSREKKESFPLTVTSAQKNPTAFYLCATGPDFLDTQYFGPGTRLTVL.

This clone was counted a few times. The chain is built from TRBV2 and TRBJ1-1; perhaps TRBD1 as D (6 bases). Germline V gene data show CDR1 as SNHLY and CDR2 as FYNNEI. With 7 bases removed from V and 0 bases from J, the gap between germline ends came to 12 bases. The CDR3 consists of 14 residues. The CDR3: CASKGTFMNTEAFF. Written as DNA, the CDR3 is TGTGCCAGCAAGGGGACATTTATGAACACTGAAGCTTTCTTT. The full variable domain, rest sourced from reference TRBV2 and TRBJ1-1, is EPEVTQTPSHQVTQMGQEVILRCVPISNHLYFYWYRQILGQKVEFLVSFYNNEISEKSEIFDDQFSVERPDGSNFTLKIRSTKLEDSAMYFCASKGTFMNTEAFFGQGTRLTVV.

This clone has more than one count but fewer than ten. This rearrangement joins TRBV4-3 to TRBJ2-2, with D possibly matching TRBD1 (6 bases). Germline values: CDR1 LGHNA, CDR2 YSLEER. V shed 5 bases and J shed 9 bases, with 13 bases lying between them. The length of the CDR3 is 13 residues. The CDR3 DNA reads TGCGCCAGCAGCGTTACAGGGTTAAGGGAGCTGTTTTTT. This encodes CASSVTGLRELFF.

This clone was seen only a few times. The chain is built from TRBV27 and TRBJ1-4; 10 bases are shared with TRBD1. Germline V lookup: CDR1 MNHEY, CDR2 SMNVEV (reference sequence). This CDR3 has 15 amino acids. Germline trimming cut 5 bases from V and 8 bases from J; bases unmatched to any gene: 8. The DNA of the CDR3 is TGTGCCAGCAGTGGAGACAGGGGGCGAGAAGAAAAACTGTTTTTT. This encodes CASSGDRGREEKLFF.

J is TRBJ2-5 and V is TRBV20-1; D remains ambiguous. The J call is uncertain, as TRBJ2-7 better fits the DNA end. This CDR3 has 11 residues. Looked up from germline, CDR1 is DFQATT and CDR2 is SNEGSKA (reference sequence). The CDR3 DNA sequence: TGCAGTGCTAGATCGGCTAGCGAGCAGTACTTC. Its translation is CSARSASEQYF.

The chain has TRBV10-3 and TRBJ2-1; D call uncertain. Per germline, CDR1 ENHRY and CDR2 SYGVKD. This CDR3 region has 13 residues. V gave up 6 bases and J gave up 8 bases, with 14 bases separating them. DNA for the CDR3: TGTGCCATCAGCGGCCCTGTTGGAGATGAGCAGTTCTTC. This codes for CAISGPVGDEQFF.

The J gene is TRBJ1-1, the V gene TRBV6-5; unclear D gene. The CDR3 has 15 amino acids. Germline V gene data show CDR1 as MNHEY and CDR2 as SVGAGI. Between the trimmed V and J ends, which lost 0 bases and 3 bases, there was a span of 11 bases. The CDR3 nucleotides read TGTGCCAGCAGTTACTCGAGGTTTGCAGACACTGAAGCTTTCTTT. As protein: CASSYSRFADTEAFF.

The CDR3 spells CASSFGLQETQYF. The CDR3, as DNA: TGTGCCAGCAGCTTCGGACTACAGGAGACCCAGTACTTC. The chain couples TRBV7-7 to TRBJ2-5; possibly TRBD2 for D (6 bases). There are 13 residues in the CDR3. V was clipped by 3 bases and J by 5 bases, with 10 bases between them. Germline V gene data show CDR1 as SSHAT and CDR2 as FNYEAQ (reference sequence).

Only one count was recorded for this clone. The chain recombines TRBV9 with TRBJ1-1, with 9 bases aligning to TRBD1. Germline CDR1 and CDR2: SGDLS and YYNGEE. The V gene end was trimmed by 3 bases and the J gene end by 5 bases; junction bases not matched to a gene: 5. This CDR3 region has 14 residues. CDR3 residues: CASSGGQGKTEAFF. As DNA, the CDR3 is TGTGCCAGCAGCGGGGGACAGGGAAAGACTGAAGCTTTCTTT. The full variable domain, completed using reference TRBV9 and TRBJ1-1, is DSGVTQTPKHLITATGQRVTLRCSPRSGDLSVYWYQQSLDQGLQFLIQYYNGEERAKGNILERFSAQQFPDLHSELNLSSLELGDSALYFCASSGGQGKTEAFFGQGTRLTVV.

The chain carries TRBV11-2 and TRBJ2-7; 9 bases line up with TRBD2. After removal of 3 bases from V and 0 bases from J, the junction contained 0 bases not matched to a gene. Germline lookup yields CDR1 SGHAT and CDR2 FQNNGV. The CDR3 runs to 14 residues. The CDR3 DNA sequence: TGTGCCAGCAGCTTTAGCGGGAGCTCCTACGAGCAGTACTTC. Residues: CASSFSGSSYEQYF.

This clone was counted between two and nine times. The chain has TRBV10-3 and TRBJ2-5, with D hard to call. CDR3 length: 14 residues. Looked up from germline, CDR1 is ENHRY and CDR2 is SYGVKD. V shed 3 bases and J shed 3 bases, with 11 bases lying between them. The CDR3 loop is CAISDGEAKETQYF. In DNA, the CDR3 is TGTGCCATCAGTGATGGAGAGGCCAAAGAGACCCAGTACTTC.

This clone was recorded a few times. The chain is built from TRBV28 and TRBJ1-5; D might be TRBD1 (5 bases). CDR3 length: 15 residues. CDR1 and CDR2 (germline): MDHEN, SYDVKM. Trimming removed 11 bases from V and 5 bases from J, with 22 bases in between. In DNA form, the CDR3 reads TGTGCCGAATCCCACAGACAGTCTAGGCATCAGCCCCAGCATTTT. Amino acids: CAESHRQSRHQPQHF. The full variable domain, completed using reference TRBV28 and TRBJ1-5, is DVKVTQSSRYLVKRTGEKVFLECVQDMDHENMFWYRQDPGLGLRLIYFSYDVKMKEKGDIPEGYSVSREKKERFSLILESASTNQTSMYLCAESHRQSRHQPQHFGDGTRLSIL.

About this clone: A read error may account for a junction end that differs from germline. The J gene is TRBJ1-1, the V gene TRBV7-9, with TRBD1 as a possible D gene (6 bases). CDR3 length: 12 residues. Germline V gene data show CDR1 as SEHNR and CDR2 as FQNEAQ (reference sequence). The CDR3 DNA follows: TGTTCCAGCAGCTCAAGGACAGTTGAAGCTTTCTTT. Residues: CSSSSRTVEAFF. Filled out from reference TRBV7-9 and TRBJ1-1, the complete variable domain reads DTGVSQNPRHKITKRGQNVTFRCDPISEHNRLYWYRQTLGQGPEFLTYFQNEAQLEKSRLLSDRFSAERPKGSFSTLEIQRTEQGDSAMYLCSSSSRTVEAFFGQGTRLTVV.

This rearrangement joins TRBV5-6 to TRBJ2-7; D is possibly TRBD2 (5 bases). Trimming left V 2 bases short and J 2 bases short, with 11 bases between. The CDR3 sequence is 14 residues long. Germline assignment: CDR1 SGHDT and CDR2 YYEEEE. The CDR3 region has the DNA TGTGCCAGCAGCTTCCTAAGCGGTACCTACGAGCAGTACTTC. Its translation is CASSFLSGTYEQYF.

The V gene is TRBV28, the J gene TRBJ1-5; D is perhaps TRBD1 (6 bases). V was pared by 4 bases and J by 2 bases, with 18 bases between. Germline V gene data show CDR1 as MDHEN and CDR2 as SYDVKM. CDR3 length equals 17 residues. CDR3 in DNA: TGTGCCAGCAGTTCAGGGGCCTCCTCTTATGGCAATCAGCCCCAGCATTTT. It yields the protein CASSSGASSYGNQPQHF.

The V gene is TRBV6-7, the J gene TRBJ1-5; a possible D gene is TRBD1 (5 bases). TRBV6-7 is an ORF, and what it does is uncertain. The CDR3 extends over 16 amino acids. With 8 bases removed from V and 0 bases from J, the gap between germline ends came to 17 bases. CDR3 sequence: CASQPPGRVSNQPQHF. CDR3 nucleotide sequence: TGTGCCAGCCAACCCCCAGGGAGGGTTAGCAATCAGCCCCAGCATTTT.

The sample holds one count of this clone. This chain connects TRBV5-6 to TRBJ1-1; 9 nucleotides line up with TRBD1. The V and J ends lost 6 bases and 5 bases, in that order; junction bases with no gene match: 5. The CDR3 loop spans 13 amino acids. Germline CDR1 reads SGHDT; CDR2 reads YYEEEE. The CDR3 DNA follows: TGTGCCAGCAAGACAGGGGGGGGGACTGAAGCTTTCTTT. It translates to CASKTGGGTEAFF. The full variable domain, its missing parts supplied by reference TRBV5-6 and TRBJ1-1, is DAGVTQSPTHLIKTRGQQVTLRCSPKSGHDTVSWYQQALGQGPQFIFQYYEEEERQRGNFPDRFSGHQFPNYSSELNVNALLLGDSALYLCASKTGGGTEAFFGQGTRLTVV.